This T cell receptor beta chain appears in the sequencing data of a study of cytomegalovirus exposure and HLA in healthy donors. Study in general: About 80 million unique TCRs from HLA-typed donors were held in an early data release.

Study-wide findings and caveats: Being productive about 90% or about 30% of the time was typical of most TCR beta V segments in an earlier analysis. Evidence from a later analysis indicated that most CMV-associated TCR beta chains looked HLA-restricted. Solely CMV serostatus was available to characterize immune exposure.

Trimming took 5 bases from V and 2 from J, leaving 10 bases between them. The CDR3 length is 13 residues. Per the germline V gene, CDR1 is SGHTA and CDR2 is FQGNSA. This clone was counted once. Its antigen is unidentified. The PCR employed 60 Vbeta primers together with 13 Jbeta primers. Assay used: immunoSEQ multiplex PCR; TCRdb lists only in-frame clones, some missing. Of 190,000 or so clones detected, approximately 79% appear once; the ten largest clones hold around 1.4%. This rearrangement joins TRBV7-2 to TRBJ2-7; D may be TRBD1 (6 bases). The sample consisted of PBMCs. The TCR comes from a girl aged 5 to 17 in good health and CMV-seropositive. CDR3 sequence: CASSPDRTYEQYF. For the CDR3, the DNA is TGTGCCAGCAGCCCTGACAGGACCTACGAGCAGTACTTC.